This TCR beta chain was found in a study of cytomegalovirus exposure and HLA in healthy donors. The study ran its PCR with 60 Vbeta and 13 Jbeta primers. The protocol was immunoSEQ multiplex PCR, while the TCRdb copy is restricted to in-frame clones and leaves out a portion. Its clone listing holds approximately 42,000 clones. Details on this clone: Its matching antigen is unknown.

Study findings and constraints: Sequences of the TCR beta chain were said to predict the HLA-A and HLA-B alleles of most subjects accurately. A prior analysis recorded that most TCR beta V segments were productive about 90% or about 30% of the time.

The receptor comes from a male donor in good health and CMV-seronegative. Sequenced material: PBMCs.

CDR3 sequence: CASSTSREETQYF. The CDR3 DNA reads as TGTGCCAGTAGTACTTCTAGAGAAGAGACCCAGTACTTC. The chain employs TRBV19 and TRBJ2-5; D ambiguous. Trimming stripped 4 bases from V and 3 bases from J, with 9 bases between. The CDR3 is 13 amino acids. Germline CDR1 LNHDA, CDR2 SQIVND (reference sequence).